Presented here are 27 T cell receptor beta chains from one specimen sequenced in a study of response to subunit inactivated influenza vaccine. One entry per CDR3 protein results from TCRdb running MiXCR on the RT-PCR reads. In the table there are about 480,000 distinct CDR3 sequences, over 25% of which are singletons. The specimen comprised CD4+ T cells sorted from PBMCs, sampled roughly 5 days after vaccination. All receptors derive from a man over 45 who received an inactivated influenza vaccine.

The chain recombines TRBV6-2 or TRBV6-3 with TRBJ2-3; 7 nucleotides align to TRBD2. CDR3 length: 16 residues. Per the germline V gene, CDR1 is MNHEY and CDR2 is SVGEGT. Trimming at V came to 2 bases and at J to 4 bases, leaving 9 bases not matched to a gene. The CDR3 nucleotides are TGTGCCAGCAGTTACAGAGCGGGGAGGGTCGCAGATACGCAGTATTTT. Translating it yields CASSYRAGRVADTQYF.

This rearrangement joins TRBV18 to TRBJ1-3; D is ambiguous. Germline-derived CDR1 and CDR2 are KGHSH and LQKENI. The CDR3 extends over 13 amino acids. The V end was cut by 1 base, the J end by 4 bases, with 5 bases between. Here the CDR3 reads CASSPQNGNTIYF. DNA of the CDR3: TGTGCCAGCTCACCACAGAACGGAAACACCATATATTTT. The whole variable domain, filled in from reference TRBV18 and TRBJ1-3, reads NAGVMQNPRHLVRRRGQEARLRCSPMKGHSHVYWYRQLPEEGLKFMVYLQKENIIDESGMPKERFSAEFPKEGPSILRIQQVVRGDSAAYFCASSPQNGNTIYFGEGSWLTVV.

The rearrangement joins TRBV12-3 or TRBV12-4 to TRBJ2-5, with D tentatively TRBD1 (5 bases). The germline V and J ends were trimmed by 7 bases and 2 bases, with 11 bases remaining between them. This CDR3 is 13 amino acids long. CDR3 coding DNA: TGTGCCAGCAAAACAGGACGACAAGAGACCCAGTACTTC. Protein sequence: CASKTGRQETQYF.

The J gene is TRBJ2-3, the V gene TRBV5-6; TRBD1 or TRBD2 may be the D gene (6 bases each). The CDR3 runs to 16 residues. The germline V and J ends were trimmed by 0 bases and 1 base, with 12 bases remaining between them. CDR1 is SGHDT and CDR2 is YYEEEE in the germline V gene. DNA for the CDR3: TGTGCCAGCAGCTTGGCCCCGGGGGCACGCACAGATACGCAGTATTTT. Translated: CASSLAPGARTDTQYF.

V and J are TRBV19 and TRBJ2-2; D not certain. Germline-derived CDR1 and CDR2 are LNHDA and SQIVND (reference sequence). This CDR3 has 13 amino acids. The germline V and J ends were trimmed by 7 bases and 2 bases, with 8 bases remaining between them. The CDR3 DNA follows: TGTGCCAGTACCGAGATCAACACCGGGGAGCTGTTTTTT. It codes for CASTEINTGELFF.

The CDR3 region is CASSQGFFRGTRTDTQYF. DNA of the CDR3: TGCGCCAGCAGCCAGGGCTTTTTTCGGGGGACCAGGACAGATACGCAGTATTTT. The rearrangement joins TRBV4-1 to TRBJ2-3; D might be TRBD2 (6 bases). CDR1 and CDR2 from the germline V gene are MGHRA and YSYEKL. The ends were cut back, 3 bases at V and 3 bases at J, with 22 bases in the middle. This CDR3 has 18 amino acids.

The CDR3 reads CASSSTRVTTNEKLFF. In DNA, the CDR3 is TGTGCCAGCAGCTCCACTCGGGTTACAACTAATGAAAAACTGTTTTTT. The chain couples TRBV7-8 to TRBJ1-4; D gene ambiguous. The CDR3 is made up of 16 amino acids. Deletions cut 4 bases from V and 0 bases from J, with 12 bases between. Per germline, CDR1 SGHVS and CDR2 FQNEAQ.

This rearrangement joins TRBV24-1 to TRBJ2-7; the D is unclear. The V and J ends lost 5 bases and 7 bases respectively, with 8 bases between them. Germline lookup yields CDR1 KGHDR and CDR2 SFDVKD. The CDR3 is 11 residues long. CDR3 protein: CATSANKEQYF. CDR3 nucleotide sequence: TGTGCCACCAGTGCGAATAAGGAGCAGTACTTC.

CDR3 residues: CASALGFSRAFF. The CDR3 bases are TGTGCCAGCGCCTTGGGATTCTCTAGGGCTTTCTTT. V usage is TRBV12-3 or TRBV12-4 and J usage is TRBJ1-1; D is uncertain. Between the trimmed V and J ends, which lost 8 bases and 11 bases, there was a span of 18 bases. The CDR3 runs 12 residues.

In this sample, this clonotype turned up a few times. The rearrangement links TRBV27 to TRBJ2-5, with D hard to call. Trimming cost V 4 bases and J 2 bases, with 11 bases left between them. The CDR3 is 14 amino acids. CDR1 and CDR2 from the germline V gene are MNHEY and SMNVEV (reference sequence). The CDR3 DNA reads TGTGCCAGCAGTTCCGTCTGGGGACAAGAGACCCAGTACTTC. This encodes CASSSVWGQETQYF.

This clonotype was counted at least ten times. The chain couples TRBV12-3 or TRBV12-4 to TRBJ1-2; weak D call: TRBD1 (5 bases). Trimming shortened V by 6 bases and J by 7 bases, and 21 bases separated the two germline ends. The CDR3 has 15 amino acids. CDR3 loop: CASSPDGGVRGGYTF. As DNA, the CDR3 is TGTGCCAGCAGCCCTGACGGTGGCGTAAGGGGTGGCTACACCTTC.

The V and J genes are TRBV18 and TRBJ2-5, with no clear D. V lost 6 bases and J lost 2, with 13 bases in between. The CDR3 is made up of 14 amino acids. Germline CDR1 and CDR2: KGHSH and LQKENI. The DNA for the CDR3 is TGTGCCAGCTCCCAACCCATGATTCAAGAGACCCAGTACTTC. Amino acid sequence: CASSQPMIQETQYF.

This clonotype appeared a few times. The rearrangement joins TRBV11-2 to TRBJ2-5, with 7 nucleotides matching TRBD1. V was pared by 1 base and J by 7 bases, with 9 bases of the junction left unmatched. The CDR3 contains 15 residues. The germline V gene has CDR1 SGHAT and CDR2 FQNNGV. CDR3 bases: TGTGCCAGCAGCTTAGCGATGACAGGGATGGGGACCCAGTACTTC. Protein product: CASSLAMTGMGTQYF.

The sample holds one count of this clonotype. CDR3 DNA sequence: TGCAGTGCTAGGTCGGGGACAGGGGTCAATGAGCAGTTCTTC. Translating gives CSARSGTGVNEQFF. The chain uses TRBV20-1 and TRBJ2-1, with TRBD1 matching over 10 bases. The CDR3 length is 14 residues. The V and J ends lost 3 bases and 6 bases, in that order; junction bases with no gene match: 5. The V gene's germline CDR1 is DFQATT and CDR2 SNEGSKA (reference sequence).

The chain is built from TRBV24-1 and TRBJ2-1, with D tentatively TRBD1 or TRBD2 (5 bases each). CDR3 size: 15 residues. Germline V gene sequence: CDR1 KGHDR, CDR2 SFDVKD. Trimming took off 0 bases at V and 8 bases at J, with 13 bases between the two ends. CDR3 amino acids: CATSDLRQGVHEQFF. Here the CDR3 DNA reads TGTGCCACCAGTGATTTGCGGCAGGGAGTTCATGAGCAGTTCTTC.

The table lists this clonotype with a few counts. This chain links TRBV20-1 with TRBJ2-2; D perhaps matches TRBD2 (7 bases). From germline, CDR1 is DFQATT and CDR2 SNEGSKA (reference sequence). The germline V and J ends were trimmed by 5 bases and 6 bases, with 16 bases remaining between them. This CDR3 comprises 14 residues. The CDR3 region is CSAPRGGGPGELFF. In nucleotides, the CDR3 is TGCAGTGCTCCTCGGGGAGGGGGGCCCGGGGAGCTGTTTTTT.

CDR3 nucleotide sequence: TGCAGTGCTAGAGACGCAGGGCATTTAGATACCTATGGCTACACCTTC. Translated, it gives CSARDAGHLDTYGYTF. The chain combines TRBV20-1 with TRBJ1-2; possibly TRBD1 for D (5 bases). V was cut by 0 bases and J by 4 bases, with 18 bases left in between. The germline V gene encodes CDR1 DFQATT and CDR2 SNEGSKA (reference sequence). The CDR3 has 16 amino acids.

The gene calls are TRBV12-3 or TRBV12-4 and TRBJ2-3; a possible D gene is TRBD2 (5 bases). The length of the CDR3 is 12 residues. Trimming pared 7 bases from V and 5 bases from J, leaving 10 bases between. The CDR3 sequence is CASTGSEDTQYF. Here the CDR3 DNA reads TGTGCCAGCACCGGTAGCGAAGATACGCAGTATTTT.

The chain couples TRBV6-2 or TRBV6-3 to TRBJ1-4; D gene ambiguous. V lost 11 bases and J 3 bases, leaving 13 bases between the germline ends. The CDR3 extends over 13 amino acids. From germline, CDR1 is MNHEY and CDR2 SVGEGT. The CDR3, as DNA: TGTGCCGGAAGAAGGGCCGCTAATGAAAAACTGTTTTTT. Translating it yields CAGRRAANEKLFF.

The genes are TRBV7-3 and TRBJ2-3; no definite D call. Trimming removed 0 bases at V and 3 bases at J, with 10 bases between. This CDR3 is built from 15 residues. Germline lookup yields CDR1 SGHTA and CDR2 FQGTGA. This CDR3 is CASSLTVGRTDTQYF. CDR3 coding DNA: TGTGCCAGCAGCTTAACGGTCGGCAGGACAGATACGCAGTATTTT. The full variable domain, rest sourced from reference TRBV7-3 and TRBJ2-3, is GAGVSQTPSNKVTEKGKYVELRCDPISGHTALYWYRQSLGQGPEFLIYFQGTGAADDSGLPNDRFFAVRPEGSVSTLKIQRTERGDSAVYLCASSLTVGRTDTQYFGPGTRLTVL.

The table lists this clonotype with a few counts. The rearrangement links TRBV5-1 to TRBJ2-3; no definite D call. Per germline, CDR1 SGHRS and CDR2 YFSETQ. V was shortened by 0 bases and J by 14 bases, with 16 bases between the two germline ends. This CDR3 is built from 13 residues. DNA for the CDR3: TGCGCCAGCAGCTTGGCCGAGTCACTCCAGAGGTATTTT. Its translation is CASSLAESLQRYF.

The sample holds a few counts of this clonotype. The V gene is TRBV24-1, the J gene TRBJ2-1, with TRBD1 identical over 8 bases. Germline CDR1 reads KGHDR; CDR2 reads SFDVKD. The trim removed 4 bases at V and 7 bases at J, leaving 8 bases unmatched. The CDR3 contains 15 residues. The CDR3 bases are TGTGCCACCAGTGACATAAACAGGGGGAATAATGAGCAGTTCTTC. Translated: CATSDINRGNNEQFF.

This clonotype was seen a few times. The chain carries TRBV4-3 and TRBJ2-6, with D unresolved. CDR1 is LGHNA and CDR2 is YSLEER in the germline V gene. The CDR3 is made up of 15 amino acids. Trimming took off 0 bases at V and 3 bases at J, with 6 bases between the two ends. The CDR3 here is CASSQDYGGANVLTF. The CDR3 coding sequence is TGCGCCAGCAGCCAAGATTATGGTGGGGCCAACGTCCTGACTTTC.

A note on this clonotype: The germline gene is not matched at one end of the junction; a read error may be the cause. J is TRBJ1-1 and V is TRBV20-1; no reliable D call. The CDR3 has 12 residues. Germline V gene sequence: CDR1 DFQATT, CDR2 SNEGSKA (reference sequence). CDR3 coding DNA: TGCAGTGTAAGAGACCAGAACTCTGAAGCTTTCTTT. Residues: CSVRDQNSEAFF.

This clonotype has a handful of counts. This chain connects TRBV24-1 to TRBJ2-1; TRBD1 matches 7 bases. Germline-derived CDR1 and CDR2 are KGHDR and SFDVKD. J gave up 0 bases and V 10 bases, and 5 bases lay outside the gene matches. This CDR3 region has 14 residues. The DNA of the CDR3 is TGTGCCACAGCCCGGGACAGCTCCTACAATGAGCAGTTCTTC. Amino acids: CATARDSSYNEQFF.

This clonotype was counted between two and nine times. The V call is TRBV27, the J call TRBJ2-2, with TRBD1 matching 7 bases. From germline, CDR1 is MNHEY and CDR2 SMNVEV (reference sequence). CDR3 length equals 16 residues. Trimming at V came to 4 bases and at J to 5 bases, leaving 10 bases not matched to a gene. As DNA, the CDR3 is TGTGCCAGCAGTTCCCCCGGGGACAGCAAAACCGGGGAGCTGTTTTTT. Its protein is CASSSPGDSKTGELFF.

The CDR3 sequence is CASSQDLAAYEQYF. CDR3 nucleotide sequence: TGTGCCAGCAGCCAAGATCTGGCAGCCTACGAGCAGTACTTC. V and J are TRBV3-1 and TRBJ2-7; D remains unclear. Trimming pared 0 bases from V and 2 bases from J, leaving 8 bases between. CDR3 size: 14 residues. CDR1 is LGHDT and CDR2 is YNNKEL in the germline V gene (reference sequence).